The clone carrying this T cell receptor (beta chain) appeared once. Germline-derived CDR1 and CDR2 are SGHRS and YFSETQ. V was clipped by 0 bases and J by 1 base; unmatched bases: 2. The CDR3 is 15 amino acids. The data are from a study of blood T cell repertoires in COVID-19. Study context: Donors of Cohort 3 who recovered were those that had two negative PCRs, clearance, or symptom resolution. The United States, Italy and Spain were the sources of the acute and convalescent COVID-19 samples. PBMCs, B-cell-depleted T cells, or T cells were the source of the cDNA or gDNA that made up the material.

Method: immunoSEQ multiplex PCR; TCRdb's copy keeps in-frame clones and lacks some. The top ten hold under 2.5% of the sample, which has 250,000 to 300,000 clones, 88% seen once. The chain joins TRBV5-1 to TRBJ1-1; 8 nucleotides align to TRBD1. The sample taken for sequencing was PBMCs or T cells enriched from blood (not recorded which). The receptor's source is a woman aged 60 to 75 in a cohort exposed to, infected with or recovered from COVID-19 (not recorded which). This CDR3 is CASSLADRENTEAFF. CDR3 DNA: TGCGCCAGCAGCTTGGCGGACAGGGAGAACACTGAAGCTTTCTTT.